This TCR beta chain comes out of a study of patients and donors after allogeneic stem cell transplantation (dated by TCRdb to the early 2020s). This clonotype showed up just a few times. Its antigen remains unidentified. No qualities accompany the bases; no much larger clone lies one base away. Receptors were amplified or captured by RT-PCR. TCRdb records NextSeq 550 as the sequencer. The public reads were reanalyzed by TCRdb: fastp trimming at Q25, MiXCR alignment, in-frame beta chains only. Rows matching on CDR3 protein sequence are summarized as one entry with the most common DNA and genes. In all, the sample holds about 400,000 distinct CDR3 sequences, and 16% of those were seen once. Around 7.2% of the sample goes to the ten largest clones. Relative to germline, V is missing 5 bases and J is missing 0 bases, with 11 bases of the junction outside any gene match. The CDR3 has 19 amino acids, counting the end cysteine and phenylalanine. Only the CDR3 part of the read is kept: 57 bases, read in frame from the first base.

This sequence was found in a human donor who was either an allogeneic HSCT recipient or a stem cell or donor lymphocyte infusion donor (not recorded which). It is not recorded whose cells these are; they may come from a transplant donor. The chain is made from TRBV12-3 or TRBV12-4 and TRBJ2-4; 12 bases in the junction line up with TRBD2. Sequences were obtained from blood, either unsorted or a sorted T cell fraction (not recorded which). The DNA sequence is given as TGTGCCAGCAGTCCCCGGACTAGCGGGGCACACATAGCCAAAAACATTCAGTACTTC. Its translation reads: CASSPRTSGAHIAKNIQYF.